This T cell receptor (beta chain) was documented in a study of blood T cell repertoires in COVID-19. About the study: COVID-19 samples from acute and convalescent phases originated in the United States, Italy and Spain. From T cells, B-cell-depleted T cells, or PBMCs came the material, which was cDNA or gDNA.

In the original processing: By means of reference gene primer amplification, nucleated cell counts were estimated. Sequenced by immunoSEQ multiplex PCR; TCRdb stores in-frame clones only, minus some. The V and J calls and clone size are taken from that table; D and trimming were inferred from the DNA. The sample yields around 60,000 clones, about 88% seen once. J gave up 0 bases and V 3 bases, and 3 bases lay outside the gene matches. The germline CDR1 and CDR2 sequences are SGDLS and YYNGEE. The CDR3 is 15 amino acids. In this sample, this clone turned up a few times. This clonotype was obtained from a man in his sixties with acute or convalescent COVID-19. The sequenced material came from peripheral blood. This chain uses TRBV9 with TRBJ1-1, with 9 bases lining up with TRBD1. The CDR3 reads CASSEGDRVNTEAFF. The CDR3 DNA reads TGTGCCAGCAGCGAGGGGGACAGGGTGAACACTGAAGCTTTCTTT.